The 21 T cell receptor beta chains below come from one sample, sequenced in a study of post-analysis software for immune sequencing data. Findings and limits, study-wide: Five or six TRBV segments were significantly more frequent in patients than in controls. TRBV5-6, TRBV5-1 and TRBV20-1 were among these segments.

No cognate antigen is known for these TCRs. TCR beta libraries were prepared from cDNA with unique molecular identifiers. A single record per CDR3 protein comes from TCRdb applying MiXCR to the PCR reads. Here the sample spans hundreds of thousands of distinct CDR3 sequences, roughly 27% being singletons. The sequencing input was blood. The receptor source for this set is a girl under 18 with multiple sclerosis.

The gene calls are TRBV6-1 and TRBJ1-2; the D gene is possibly TRBD1 (5 bases). The CDR3 extends over 15 amino acids. V lost 0 bases, J lost 4 bases, and 12 bases lay in between. The germline V gene encodes CDR1 MNHNS and CDR2 SASEGT. The CDR3 DNA reads as TGTGCCAGCAGTGAAGCGCTTCAAGGGACCTATGGCTACACCTTC. Translating gives CASSEALQGTYGYTF.

J is TRBJ2-5 and V is TRBV7-8, with a possible D match to TRBD2 (6 bases). Germline CDR1 and CDR2: SGHVS and FQNEAQ. CDR3 length equals 17 residues. The V end was cut by 4 bases, the J end by 0 bases, with 18 bases between. CDR3 DNA sequence: TGTGCCAGCAGCTCCGGAGGGATTCGGGCGTACCAAGAGACCCAGTACTTC. Translating it yields CASSSGGIRAYQETQYF.

This sequence joins TRBV12-3 or TRBV12-4 and TRBJ2-4; TRBD2 matches 8 bases. The better agreement between TRBJ2-5 and the DNA end casts doubt on the J call. The CDR3 length is 15 residues. In DNA, the CDR3 is TGTGCCAGCAGTCCTGGGACTAGAAACCAAGAGACCCAGTACTTC. Encoded protein: CASSPGTRNQETQYF.

This clonotype appeared a few times. The J gene is TRBJ1-4, the V gene TRBV6-1; maybe TRBD1 (6 bases). CDR1 is MNHNS, CDR2 SASEGT, per germline. Trimming removed 4 bases from V and 7 bases from J, with 16 bases in between. The CDR3 is 15 residues long. Here the CDR3 DNA reads TGTGCCAGCAGTGCGGTAACAGTAGGGGGTGAAAAACTGTTTTTT. Translating gives CASSAVTVGGEKLFF.

The chain joins TRBV5-5 to TRBJ2-7, with D possibly being TRBD1 (5 bases). Trimming shortened V by 4 bases and J by 0 bases, and 20 bases separated the two germline ends. The CDR3 runs to 17 residues. Germline CDR1 reads SGHKS; CDR2 reads YYEKEE (reference sequence). Written as DNA, the CDR3 is TGTGCCAGCAGCCTCAGACAGTCTGGGCAAAGCTCCTACGAGCAGTACTTC. Its translation: CASSLRQSGQSSYEQYF.

As regards this clonotype: This may be a read error, as it is one base from a much larger clone. The gene calls are TRBV7-6 and TRBJ2-1; no clear D gene. Trimming left V 3 bases short and J 13 bases short, with 25 bases between. CDR3 length equals 16 residues. The germline CDR1 and CDR2 sequences are SGHVS and FNYEAQ. The CDR3 nucleotides read TGTGCCAGCAGCTTGGAGCCGGCCGGGTTCGGAGAGACCCAGTTCTTC. Its protein is CASSLEPAGFGETQFF.

The rearrangement uses TRBV20-1 and TRBJ1-2, with D hard to call. CDR3 length: 13 residues. The germline V gene has CDR1 DFQATT and CDR2 SNEGSKA (reference sequence). Trimming pared 5 bases from V and 2 bases from J, leaving 12 bases between. CDR3 in amino acids: CSALLAINYGYTF. CDR3 bases: TGCAGTGCTCTCCTAGCGATCAACTATGGCTACACCTTC.

The table lists this clonotype with a few counts. The chain has TRBV5-1 and TRBJ1-1, with 8 bases fitting TRBD1. The V gene's germline CDR1 is SGHRS and CDR2 YFSETQ. With 2 bases clipped from V and 0 bases from J, the junction kept 15 bases outside the gene matches. CDR3 length equals 19 residues. CDR3 in DNA: TGCGCCAGCAGCTTTCAACCCCCCGGACAGGGATGGATGAACACTGAAGCTTTCTTT. Translation gives CASSFQPPGQGWMNTEAFF.

The chain uses TRBV29-1 and TRBJ2-1; D is perhaps TRBD1 or TRBD2 (5 bases each). The V and J ends lost 2 bases and 0 bases respectively, with 11 bases between them. The CDR3 covers 15 residues. Looked up from germline, CDR1 is SQVTM and CDR2 is ANQGSEA. This chain's CDR3 is CSVEPRGASYNEQFF. The CDR3 nucleotides read TGCAGCGTTGAACCCCGAGGGGCCTCCTACAATGAGCAGTTCTTC.

This chain uses TRBV29-1 with TRBJ1-2, with TRBD1 matching over 7 bases. Germline-derived CDR1 and CDR2 are SQVTM and ANQGSEA. After removal of 6 bases from V and 6 bases from J, the junction contained 10 bases not matched to a gene. The CDR3 has 13 residues. This CDR3 is CSVGDRAWDGYTF. The CDR3 DNA follows: TGCAGCGTGGGTGACAGGGCATGGGATGGCTACACCTTC. Together with reference TRBV29-1 and TRBJ1-2, the CDR3 gives the full variable domain: SAVISQKPSRDICQRGTSLTIQCQVDSQVTMMFWYRQQPGQSLTLIATANQGSEATYESGFVIDKFPISRPNLTFSTLTVSNMSPEDSSIYLCSVGDRAWDGYTFGSGTRLTVV.

This chain connects TRBV27 to TRBJ2-3, with D unclear. The ends were cut back, 6 bases at V and 1 base at J, with 17 bases in the middle. The CDR3 has 16 amino acids. The germline CDR1 and CDR2 sequences are MNHEY and SMNVEV (reference sequence). The CDR3 loop reads CASSHLGGPGTDTQYF. The CDR3 bases are TGTGCCAGCAGCCACCTTGGCGGCCCAGGCACAGATACGCAGTATTTT.

This clonotype occurred many times. The gene calls are TRBV29-1 and TRBJ2-5; D possibly corresponds to TRBD2 (5 bases). Germline CDR1 is SQVTM and CDR2 is ANQGSEA. V was pared by 7 bases and J by 5 bases, with 17 bases between. The CDR3 contains 13 residues. The CDR3 here is CSALVSEGETQYF. The CDR3 coding sequence is TGCAGCGCACTAGTCTCCGAAGGGGAGACCCAGTACTTC.

This clonotype was counted only a few times. The rearrangement uses TRBV12-3 or TRBV12-4 and TRBJ1-1; D uncertain. Trimming took off 0 bases at V and 7 bases at J, with 9 bases between the two ends. The CDR3 contains 13 residues. This CDR3 is CASSLALWGEAFF. For the CDR3, the DNA is TGTGCCAGCAGTTTAGCGCTATGGGGTGAAGCTTTCTTT.

Only a few counts were recorded for this clonotype. V usage is TRBV12-3 or TRBV12-4 and J usage is TRBJ1-2; D remains ambiguous. CDR3 length: 14 residues. V was trimmed by 5 bases and J by 2 bases, leaving 12 bases between them. CDR3 sequence: CASSPRARNYGYTF. The CDR3 bases are TGTGCCAGCAGTCCAAGGGCCCGGAACTATGGCTACACCTTC.

This CDR3 is CASSLVGLAVGELFF. DNA of the CDR3: TGTGCCAGCAGTTTAGTTGGCCTAGCGGTCGGGGAGCTGTTTTTT. This chain links TRBV12-3 or TRBV12-4 with TRBJ2-2; 7 bases are shared with TRBD2. With V trimmed by 1 base and J by 7 bases, 6 bases remained unmatched. The CDR3 spans 15 residues.

This clonotype was recorded a few times. The chain couples TRBV12-3 or TRBV12-4 to TRBJ1-5, with D possibly being TRBD1 (6 bases). CDR3 size: 13 residues. With 7 bases removed from V and 5 bases from J, the gap between germline ends came to 12 bases. CDR3 sequence reads: CASTRGQDQPQHF. DNA of the CDR3: TGTGCCAGCACGCGGGGGCAGGATCAGCCCCAGCATTTT.

In its sample, this clonotype was seen a few times. Written as DNA, the CDR3 is TGCAGCGTCAACGCGGCCGCGGAGTATGGCTACACCTTC. It translates to CSVNAAAEYGYTF. The V gene is TRBV29-1, the J gene TRBJ1-2, with unresolved D. Germline assignment: CDR1 SQVTM and CDR2 ANQGSEA. V dropped 6 bases and J dropped 5 bases, with 16 bases sitting between them. The CDR3 has 13 residues.

V usage is TRBV15 and J usage is TRBJ1-5; D uncertain. The CDR3 loop spans 12 amino acids. Germline V CDR1 and CDR2: LNHNV, YYDKDF (reference sequence). Between the trimmed V and J ends, which lost 0 bases and 7 bases, there was a span of 4 bases. CDR3 residues: CATSRDGQPQHF. CDR3 DNA: TGTGCCACCAGCAGAGATGGCCAGCCCCAGCATTTT. Combining the CDR3 with reference TRBV15 and TRBJ1-5 gives the whole variable domain DAMVIQNPRYQVTQFGKPVTLSCSQTLNHNVMYWYQQKSSQAPKLLFHYYDKDFNNEADTPDNFQSRRPNTSFCFLDIRSPGLGDTAMYLCATSRDGQPQHFGDGTRLSIL.

Comments on this clonotype: A read error is possible here, since a much larger clone lies one base away. The V and J genes are TRBV29-1 and TRBJ2-1; D gene unclear. Looked up from germline, CDR1 is SQVTM and CDR2 is ANQGSEA. Trimming removed 7 bases at V and 4 bases at J, with 32 bases between. The CDR3 totals 19 residues. CDR3 loop: CSGSSHIPFLEFAYNEQFF. The CDR3 nucleotides read TGCAGCGGGTCATCCCACATCCCTTTCTTGGAGTTCGCTTACAATGAGCAGTTCTTC.

This clonotype was recorded a few times. V usage is TRBV6-2 or TRBV6-3 and J usage is TRBJ2-7; a weak D match, TRBD1 (6 bases). From germline, CDR1 is MNHEY and CDR2 SVGEGT. This CDR3 has 19 amino acids. The ends were cut back, 4 bases at V and 3 bases at J, with 28 bases in the middle. The CDR3 loop reads CASSSQVVQGPHMDYEQYF. DNA for the CDR3: TGTGCCAGCAGTTCCCAAGTGGTTCAGGGGCCCCACATGGACTACGAGCAGTACTTC.

V and J are TRBV9 and TRBJ2-1, with 11 positions matching TRBD2. Losses at the gene ends were 1 base for V and 6 bases for J; bases not matched to a gene: 3. In germline, CDR1 is SGDLS, CDR2 YYNGEE. The CDR3 has 15 residues. CDR3 protein: CASSVKLAGVNEQFF. In nucleotides, the CDR3 is TGTGCCAGCAGCGTAAAACTAGCGGGAGTCAATGAGCAGTTCTTC. Together with reference TRBV9 and TRBJ2-1, the CDR3 gives the full variable domain: DSGVTQTPKHLITATGQRVTLRCSPRSGDLSVYWYQQSLDQGLQFLIQYYNGEERAKGNILERFSAQQFPDLHSELNLSSLELGDSALYFCASSVKLAGVNEQFFGPGTRLTVL.